This T cell receptor beta chain was documented in a study of T cells in localized non-small cell lung cancer. Study-level results: Median approximately 50 top-100 tumor clones were shared with paired adjacent lung. Uninvolved adjacent lung showed the highest T cell clonality, exceeding tumor. It remains possible that heterogeneity exists, since only one tumor region was sequenced.

TCRdb's table, derived via immunoSEQ multiplex PCR, lists solely in-frame clones and lacks some. The sample contains over 25,000 clones, around 90% of which appear only once. A word on this clone: Its antigen is currently unknown.

With V trimmed by 5 bases and J by 8 bases, 2 bases remained unmatched. The germline gives CDR1 MNHNY, CDR2 SVGAGI (reference sequence). CDR3 length: 11 residues. The sequencing used peripheral blood, collected before any cancer treatment. The chain is built from TRBV6-6 and TRBJ1-1; the match to TRBD1 covers 7 bases. The receptor was derived from a woman aged 40-69 years with stage I lung adenocarcinoma. Written as DNA, the CDR3 is TGTGCCAGCAGTCGGACAGGAGAAGCTTTCTTT. As protein: CASSRTGEAFF.